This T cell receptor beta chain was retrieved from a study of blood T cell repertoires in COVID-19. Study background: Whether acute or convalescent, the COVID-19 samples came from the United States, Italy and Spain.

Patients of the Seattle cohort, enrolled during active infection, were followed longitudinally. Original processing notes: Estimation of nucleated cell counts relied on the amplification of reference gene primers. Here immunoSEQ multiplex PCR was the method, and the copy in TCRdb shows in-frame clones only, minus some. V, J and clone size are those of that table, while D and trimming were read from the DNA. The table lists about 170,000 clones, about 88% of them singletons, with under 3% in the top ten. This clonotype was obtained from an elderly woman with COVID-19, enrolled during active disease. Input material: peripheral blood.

CDR3 protein: CASSQSGGGLATYEQYF. CDR3 DNA: TGTGCCAGCAGCCAATCCGGGGGGGGACTAGCGACCTACGAGCAGTACTTC. The chain joins TRBV14 to TRBJ2-7; TRBD2 matches 10 bases. The J segment lost 2 bases and the V segment lost 2 bases, leaving 9 bases of the junction unmatched. Per germline, CDR1 SGHDN and CDR2 FVKESK. This CDR3 has 17 residues.